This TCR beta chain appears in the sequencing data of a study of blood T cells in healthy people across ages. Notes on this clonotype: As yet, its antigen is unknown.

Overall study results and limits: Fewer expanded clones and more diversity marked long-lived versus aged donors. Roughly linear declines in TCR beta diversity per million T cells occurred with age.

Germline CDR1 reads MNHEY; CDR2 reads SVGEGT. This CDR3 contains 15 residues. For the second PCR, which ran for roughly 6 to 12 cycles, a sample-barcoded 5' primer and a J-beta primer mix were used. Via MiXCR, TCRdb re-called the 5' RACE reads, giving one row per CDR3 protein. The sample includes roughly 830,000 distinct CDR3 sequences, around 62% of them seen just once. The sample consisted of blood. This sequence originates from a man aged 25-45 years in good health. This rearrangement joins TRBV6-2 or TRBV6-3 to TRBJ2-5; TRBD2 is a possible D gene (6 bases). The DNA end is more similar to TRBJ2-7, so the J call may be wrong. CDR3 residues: CASSYGMDGGYEQYF. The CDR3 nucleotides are TGTGCCAGCAGTTACGGCATGGACGGGGGCTACGAGCAGTACTTC.